This TCR beta chain was sequenced in a study of CD4 T cells in relation to SARS-CoV-2 and coronaviruses. Study information: TCR beta CDR3s were sequenced after 10-day antigen culture of PBMCs. Study results and limitations: No crossreactivity against non-spike viral proteins was tested here.

Per the germline V gene, CDR1 is SGHRS and CDR2 is YFSETQ. The CDR3 is made up of 15 amino acids. V shed 4 bases, J shed 2 bases, and the junction held 6 bases outside the gene matches. Details on this clone: Its specificity is unknown.

Here immunoSEQ multiplex PCR was the method, and the copy in TCRdb shows in-frame clones only, minus some. Among about 26,000 clones listed, around 78% were seen once. The unexposed donors gave CD4+ T cells in about 2011-2019, prior to COVID-19. After nine to ten days of culture, CD4+ T cells were isolated. This TCR was sampled from a human donor in good health. Specimen: CD4+ T cells from PBMCs, cultured in vitro. V usage is TRBV5-1 and J usage is TRBJ2-3; 8 bases fit TRBD2. In DNA, the CDR3 is TGCGCCAGCAGCACCTCTAGCGGGCCCACAGATACGCAGTATTTT. Its protein is CASSTSSGPTDTQYF.